These 27 T cell receptor beta chains came from one sample sequenced in a study of T cell responses to AZD1222 COVID-19 vaccine. Libraries were prepared by immunoSEQ multiplex PCR; TCRdb keeps only in-frame clonotypes and omits some of them. Here the sample spans about 200,000 clones, roughly 90% being singletons. The source material was peripheral blood, sampled 28 days after the second AZD1222 dose. These receptors were taken from an adult who received the AZD1222 COVID-19 vaccine.

The chain carries TRBV30 and TRBJ2-1; D is undetermined. The CDR3 is 13 residues long. V was shortened by 4 bases and J by 0 bases, with 7 bases between the two germline ends. Germline V lookup: CDR1 GTSNPN, CDR2 SVGIG (reference sequence). The CDR3 coding sequence is TGTGCCTGGACGAGTAGCTCCTACAATGAGCAGTTCTTC. Protein product: CAWTSSSYNEQFF.

The chain combines TRBV9 with TRBJ2-3; D not certain. Trimming stripped 0 bases from V and 3 bases from J, with 5 bases between. The CDR3 loop spans 13 amino acids. In germline, CDR1 is SGDLS, CDR2 YYNGEE. The CDR3 bases are TGTGCCAGCAGCGTAGACAGAACAGATACGCAGTATTTT. It is translated as CASSVDRTDTQYF.

The chain couples TRBV5-4 to TRBJ2-1; D is perhaps TRBD1 (5 bases). There are 16 residues in the CDR3. CDR1 SGHNT and CDR2 YYREEE come from the germline V gene (reference sequence). The germline V and J ends were trimmed by 0 bases and 5 bases, with 15 bases remaining between them. The CDR3 DNA sequence: TGTGCCAGCAGCTTGGCCTTTCAGGGTCCCAACAATGAGCAGTTCTTC. Translation: CASSLAFQGPNNEQFF.

The gene calls are TRBV11-2 and TRBJ2-1, with D perhaps TRBD2 (6 bases). Germline V CDR1 and CDR2: SGHAT, FQNNGV. The CDR3 is 16 residues long. Trimming left V 0 bases short and J 0 bases short, with 9 bases between. The CDR3 region is CASSLDIGSSYNEQFF. The CDR3, as DNA: TGTGCCAGCAGCTTAGACATCGGGAGCTCCTACAATGAGCAGTTCTTC.

The genes are TRBV11-2 and TRBJ2-7, with D uncertain. V lost 7 bases, J lost 2 bases, and 9 bases lay in between. The CDR3 length is 12 residues. From germline, CDR1 is SGHAT and CDR2 FQNNGV. The CDR3 bases are TGTGCCAGCACCCGTAGTCCCTACGAGCAGTACTTC. Protein sequence: CASTRSPYEQYF.

This rearrangement joins TRBV4-2 to TRBJ2-7; no clear D gene. Trimming removed 0 bases from V and 3 bases from J, with 9 bases in between. CDR3 size: 14 residues. Per the germline V gene, CDR1 is LGHNA and CDR2 is YNFKEQ. CDR3 loop: CASSQDRKGYEQYF. CDR3 in DNA: TGTGCCAGCAGCCAAGATCGAAAGGGCTACGAGCAGTACTTC.

The V and J genes are TRBV5-4 and TRBJ1-3; 7 nucleotides line up with TRBD1. V dropped 4 bases and J dropped 2; count of bases not matched to a gene: 6. CDR1 is SGHNT, CDR2 YYREEE, per germline (reference sequence). The CDR3 runs to 15 residues. CDR3 sequence reads: CASSRDRNPGNTIYF. In DNA form, the CDR3 reads TGTGCCAGCAGCCGGGACAGAAACCCTGGAAACACCATATATTTT.

The V call is TRBV6-2 or TRBV6-3, the J call TRBJ1-4, with D unclear. Germline CDR1 MNHEY, CDR2 SVGEGT. Trimming removed 0 bases at V and 5 bases at J, with 4 bases between. CDR3 length: 13 residues. The CDR3 nucleotides read TGTGCCAGCAGTTACTCCCGAAATGAAAAACTGTTTTTT. Translated, it gives CASSYSRNEKLFF.

The rearrangement joins TRBV28 to TRBJ2-1; 7 bases fit TRBD2. Germline lookup yields CDR1 MDHEN and CDR2 SYDVKM. This CDR3 spans 16 amino acids. With V trimmed by 6 bases and J by 6 bases, 14 bases remained unmatched. As DNA, the CDR3 is TGTGCCAGCAGCCCGAAGCGGGGCCGCGCTTCCAATGAGCAGTTCTTC. Protein product: CASSPKRGRASNEQFF.

The chain combines TRBV7-3 with TRBJ2-6; tentatively, D is TRBD2 (5 bases). Germline V gene data show CDR1 as SGHTA and CDR2 as FQGTGA. V lost 6 bases, J lost 3 bases, and 15 bases lay in between. The CDR3 has 16 amino acids. The CDR3: CASSRGRTDGANVLTF. DNA for the CDR3: TGTGCCAGCAGTCGGGGAAGGACTGATGGGGCCAACGTCCTGACTTTC.

The J gene is TRBJ2-1, the V gene TRBV18; D might be TRBD2 (6 bases). Germline V gene data show CDR1 as KGHSH and CDR2 as LQKENI. Trimming took off 5 bases at V and 1 base at J, with 12 bases between the two ends. The CDR3 contains 15 residues. The CDR3 sequence: CASSSLAVSYNEQFF. Here the CDR3 DNA reads TGTGCCAGCTCATCATTAGCGGTTTCCTACAATGAGCAGTTCTTC.

This clone occurred once. The CDR3: CASKGREADTQYF. CDR3 nucleotide sequence: TGTGCCAGCAAAGGCAGGGAGGCAGATACGCAGTATTTT. The J gene is TRBJ2-3, the V gene TRBV7-2; a possible D gene is TRBD2 (6 bases). Trimming removed 7 bases from V and 4 bases from J, with 12 bases in between. Germline CDR1 and CDR2: SGHTA and FQGNSA. The CDR3 spans 13 residues.

The chain joins TRBV5-5 to TRBJ1-1; D gene uncertain. The CDR3 covers 14 residues. The germline V and J ends were trimmed by 4 bases and 3 bases, with 13 bases remaining between them. Germline V gene lookup returns CDR1 SGHKS and CDR2 YYEKEE (reference sequence). The CDR3 coding sequence is TGTGCCAGCAGCGAGACGGGTCTGCACACTGAAGCTTTCTTT. Translated, it gives CASSETGLHTEAFF.

This clone has a single count. The chain joins TRBV4-1 to TRBJ1-5; no reliable D call. Germline V gene sequence: CDR1 MGHRA, CDR2 YSYEKL. V was shortened by 0 bases and J by 3 bases, with 12 bases between the two germline ends. This CDR3 is built from 16 residues. The CDR3 nucleotides read TGCGCCAGCAGCCAAGATTCGGGAAGTGTCAATCAGCCCCAGCATTTT. This translates into CASSQDSGSVNQPQHF.

The chain has TRBV4-2 and TRBJ2-7, with D unresolved. V was pared by 0 bases and J by 7 bases, with 4 bases between. The CDR3 contains 11 residues. Germline CDR1 LGHNA, CDR2 YNFKEQ. This CDR3 reads CASSQDGEQYF. As DNA, the CDR3 is TGTGCCAGCAGCCAAGACGGGGAGCAGTACTTC.

DNA for the CDR3: TGTGCCAGCAGTTACGGTTTGTGGACAGAAGCCTACGAGCAGTACTTC. Translation gives CASSYGLWTEAYEQYF. J is TRBJ2-7 and V is TRBV6-5; possible D gene TRBD1, 6 bases. Trimming took 2 bases from V and 2 from J, leaving 16 bases between them. This CDR3 spans 16 amino acids. Germline assignment: CDR1 MNHEY and CDR2 SVGAGI.

CDR3 nucleotide sequence: TGTGCCAGCAGCCAAGCCGGAGTCACAGGGAGCACTGAAGCTTTCTTT. It yields the protein CASSQAGVTGSTEAFF. The genes are TRBV3-1 (or the pseudogene TRBV3-2) and TRBJ1-1; perhaps TRBD1 as D (6 bases). CDR3 size: 16 residues. V lost 1 base, J lost 4 bases, and 16 bases lay in between. Germline values: CDR1 LGHDT, CDR2 YNNKEL (reference sequence).

CDR3 residues: CASSSAGRLNTEAFF. DNA of the CDR3: TGTGCCAGCAGTTCCGCCGGACGGTTGAACACTGAAGCTTTCTTT. J is TRBJ1-1 and V is TRBV28; D gene uncertain. Trimming shortened V by 4 bases and J by 0 bases, and 12 bases separated the two germline ends. Germline CDR1 reads MDHEN; CDR2 reads SYDVKM. The CDR3 runs to 15 residues.

The V and J genes are TRBV28 and TRBJ2-3, with D hard to call. Trimming cost V 3 bases and J 2 bases, with 6 bases left between them. The CDR3 has 13 amino acids. Per germline, CDR1 MDHEN and CDR2 SYDVKM. The CDR3 is CASSLSLTDTQYF. CDR3 sequence (DNA): TGTGCCAGCAGTTTGAGTCTCACAGATACGCAGTATTTT.

The rearrangement uses TRBV11-3 and TRBJ2-5; D might be TRBD2 (5 bases). V lost 3 bases and J 5 bases, leaving 19 bases between the germline ends. CDR3 size: 16 residues. Germline CDR1 SGHNT, CDR2 YENEEA. CDR3 loop: CASSLEPGPRGETQYF. Written as DNA, the CDR3 is TGTGCCAGCAGCTTGGAACCGGGCCCCCGAGGGGAGACCCAGTACTTC.

The chain employs TRBV11-1 and TRBJ2-1; D not certain. This CDR3 has 15 residues. Germline CDR1 and CDR2: SGHAT and FQDESV (reference sequence). Trimming pared 5 bases from V and 2 bases from J, leaving 13 bases between. DNA for the CDR3: TGTGCCAGCAGCCATACTCAAACCGCCTACAATGAGCAGTTCTTC. It codes for CASSHTQTAYNEQFF.

The chain combines TRBV19 with TRBJ1-2; tentative D call: TRBD1 (5 bases). This CDR3 contains 15 residues. The germline V gene has CDR1 LNHDA and CDR2 SQIVND (reference sequence). The V and J ends lost 5 bases and 1 base respectively, with 14 bases between them. CDR3 region: CASSPSGLLNYGYTF. The CDR3 DNA reads as TGTGCCAGTAGTCCCTCGGGACTGCTTAACTATGGCTACACCTTC.

V gene TRBV19 combines with J gene TRBJ2-7, with D perhaps TRBD2 (5 bases). CDR1 and CDR2 (germline): LNHDA, SQIVND (reference sequence). The CDR3 is 15 residues long. V was clipped by 1 base and J by 4 bases, with 14 bases between them. The CDR3 loop reads CASSIAGMAGYEQYF. CDR3 nucleotides: TGTGCCAGTAGTATAGCGGGGATGGCTGGTTACGAGCAGTACTTC.

This chain uses TRBV18 with TRBJ2-2; 7 bases align to TRBD1. The CDR3 runs to 14 residues. The V and J ends lost 3 bases and 7 bases, in that order; junction bases with no gene match: 5. CDR1 and CDR2 (germline): KGHSH, LQKENI. CDR3 in DNA: TGTGCCAGCTCACCTCCGGGACAGCTCGGGGAGCTGTTTTTT. It codes for CASSPPGQLGELFF.

This clone was counted once. The chain joins TRBV7-9 to TRBJ1-6, with 9 bases identical to TRBD1. Losses at the gene ends were 5 bases for V and 5 bases for J; bases not matched to a gene: 7. This CDR3 comprises 16 residues. In germline, CDR1 is SEHNR, CDR2 FQNEAQ (reference sequence). The CDR3 region has the DNA TGTGCCAGCAGCGCCGAGACAGGGGGAGATAATTCACCCCTCCACTTT. Its protein is CASSAETGGDNSPLHF.

The rearrangement links TRBV15 to TRBJ1-5; D ambiguous. From germline, CDR1 is LNHNV and CDR2 YYDKDF (reference sequence). Trimming shortened V by 0 bases and J by 0 bases, and 6 bases separated the two germline ends. The CDR3 spans 15 residues. CDR3 sequence reads: CATSRDEYSNQPQHF. CDR3 coding DNA: TGTGCCACCAGCAGAGATGAGTATAGCAATCAGCCCCAGCATTTT.

V is TRBV6-5 and J is TRBJ1-1; 7 bases are shared with TRBD1. After removal of 6 bases from V and 7 bases from J, the junction contained 5 bases not matched to a gene. CDR1 is MNHEY, CDR2 SVGAGI, per germline. The CDR3 runs 12 residues. Here the CDR3 reads CASRPNRGEAFF. For the CDR3, the DNA is TGTGCCAGCAGGCCTAACAGGGGTGAAGCTTTCTTT.